This TCR beta chain was identified during a study of T-cell memory formation after mild COVID-19. Study outcomes and limitations: Some responding clones appeared in pre-infection memory, suggesting cross-reactive memory joined. Day 15 to 85 contracting clones showed balanced CD4/CD8; later expanders leaned CD4+.

Constant-segment primers were used for 5'RACE, and the resulting TCR alpha and TCR beta cDNA libraries carried sample barcodes and UMIs. Each CDR3 protein gets one entry after TCRdb re-called the 5' RACE reads with MiXCR. The sample gives more than 250,000 distinct CDR3 sequences, 15% to 20% of which show up once; less than 30% is in the top ten. Concerning this clonotype itself: What it recognizes is unknown.

This TCR was sampled from a man aged 18 to 35 who had mild COVID-19 (a few samples of this study predate the infection). Cell type and time point are not known. Specimen: PBMCs or a T cell subset sorted from them (not recorded which).

The CDR3 DNA reads TGCAGCGTCAGACAGGGCCGCAATCAGCCCCAGCATTTT. This gives the protein CSVRQGRNQPQHF. This chain joins TRBV29-1 and TRBJ1-5; 7 nucleotides match TRBD1. The CDR3 is 13 amino acids. J was trimmed by 2 bases and V by 6 bases; bases with no gene match: 4. The germline V gene has CDR1 SQVTM and CDR2 ANQGSEA.